This T cell receptor beta chain was obtained from a study of beta chain features in type 1 diabetes. This clone occurred many times. Its specificity is unknown. The entirety of the isolated RNA underwent reverse transcription, so expressed TCRB transcripts were sequenced. TCRdb keeps only in-frame clones here, not all; method: immunoSEQ multiplex PCR. The table shows about 220,000 clones, with about a tenth occurring only once. V lost 6 bases, J lost 3 bases, and 12 bases lay in between. CDR1 is SQVTM, CDR2 ANQGSEA, per germline. The CDR3 covers 13 residues. Cells sorted by CD45RO/CCR7/CD25/CD127/CD95/CD27 comprised CD4+ naive, central memory, regulatory and stem cell-like memory cells. General observations from the study: Patients and controls would be equally affected if PCR favored shorter templates. Cells carrying high TCR expression could end up over-represented when cDNA is sequenced.

V and J are TRBV29-1 and TRBJ1-3; D perhaps matches TRBD1 (5 bases). This clonotype was sampled from a man between 18 and 29 years old in good health. Source material: central memory CD4+ T cells from blood. The CDR3 sequence: CSVQGNNGNTIYF. CDR3 coding DNA: TGCAGCGTCCAGGGAAATAATGGAAACACCATATATTTT.